These 29 T cell receptor beta chains were sequenced from one sample in a study of T cells in Graves' hyperthyroidism and ophthalmopathy (dated by TCRdb to about 2019). The library was produced with multiplex PCR. The sample was run on an Illumina HiSeq 2000. The TCR beta CDR3 regions were amplified from the RNA transcripts. A first-round RT-PCR of the TCR CDR3 used the HTBI primer set with the Qiagen OneStep RT-PCR kit. Using fastp trimming at Q25 and MiXCR clonotype assembly, TCRdb reanalyzed the public sequencing data and kept in-frame beta chains. Entries that share a CDR3 protein sequence are merged under the most common genes and DNA. The sample profile shows about 400,000 distinct CDR3 sequences; approximately 15% of them were found once. The biggest ten clones account for over 12% of the sample. The sample was blood. All receptors derive from a woman under 30 with Graves' hyperthyroidism.

As to this clonotype: One end of the junction fails to match germline, which may point to a read error. This chain links TRBV19 with TRBJ1-5; D not resolved. The CDR3 contains 13 residues. Germline V gene sequence: CDR1 LNHDA, CDR2 SQIVND (reference sequence). CDR3 nucleotides: TGTGCCAGTAGTGTAGATCACAATCGGCCCCAGCATTTT. It specifies CASSVDHNRPQHF.

The rearrangement uses TRBV3-1 and TRBJ1-6; maybe TRBD1 (5 bases). Trimming shortened V by 5 bases and J by 4 bases, and 12 bases separated the two germline ends. The CDR3 runs 15 residues. Per the germline V gene, CDR1 is LGHDT and CDR2 is YNNKEL (reference sequence). CDR3 sequence: CASSGGLAYNSPLHF. The DNA of the CDR3 is TGTGCCAGCAGCGGGGGACTAGCTTATAATTCACCCCTCCACTTT. Full variable domain (remainder filled in from reference TRBV3-1 and TRBJ1-6): DTAVSQTPKYLVTQMGNDKSIKCEQNLGHDTMYWYKQDSKKFLKIMFSYNNKELIINETVPNRFSPKSPDKAHLNLHINSLELGDSAVYFCASSGGLAYNSPLHFGNGTRLTVT.

This clonotype was counted between two and nine times. V gene TRBV12-3 or TRBV12-4 combines with J gene TRBJ2-1; possibly TRBD1 for D (5 bases). The CDR3 contains 13 residues. Between the trimmed V and J ends, which lost 0 bases and 12 bases, there was a span of 12 bases. The CDR3 loop reads CASSLAQALGQFF. For the CDR3, the DNA is TGTGCCAGCAGTTTAGCACAGGCCTTGGGGCAGTTCTTC.

This clonotype was counted at least ten times. The gene calls are TRBV12-3 or TRBV12-4 and TRBJ1-3; D is perhaps TRBD1 (5 bases). The CDR3 has 18 residues. Trimming left V 3 bases short and J 0 bases short, with 18 bases between. CDR3 sequence (DNA): TGTGCCAGCAGTTTTAGGAGGGCAGGGTATCTCTCTGGAAACACCATATATTTT. Its translation is CASSFRRAGYLSGNTIYF.

This clonotype was observed a handful of times. V is TRBV3-1 and J is TRBJ2-1; tentatively, D is TRBD2 (6 bases). The V end lost 8 bases, the J end lost 3 bases, and 17 bases lay between the germline ends. Germline V gene sequence: CDR1 LGHDT, CDR2 YNNKEL (reference sequence). CDR3 size: 15 residues. For the CDR3, the DNA is TGTGCCAGCCAGCAAGGTCGGGGGTACTACAATGAGCAGTTCTTC. Translating it yields CASQQGRGYYNEQFF.

This chain uses TRBV20-1 with TRBJ2-2, with D unresolved. Trimming cost V 3 bases and J 0 bases, with 8 bases left between them. This CDR3 is built from 14 residues. Looked up from germline, CDR1 is DFQATT and CDR2 is SNEGSKA (reference sequence). CDR3 loop: CSASVSANTGELFF. CDR3 bases: TGCAGTGCTAGTGTCAGCGCGAACACCGGGGAGCTGTTTTTT.

This clonotype came up many times. V and J are TRBV12-3 or TRBV12-4 and TRBJ2-7, with 8 nucleotides matching TRBD2. This CDR3 is built from 15 residues. The V gene end was trimmed by 1 base and the J gene end by 2 bases; junction bases not matched to a gene: 4. The CDR3 DNA follows: TGTGCCAGCAGTTTAGGAGCGGGGGTCGCCTACGAGCAGTACTTC. It translates to CASSLGAGVAYEQYF.

A few counts support this clonotype. This chain joins TRBV7-8 and TRBJ1-2, with D perhaps TRBD1 (5 bases). V shed 7 bases and J shed 4 bases, with 13 bases lying between them. Germline-derived CDR1 and CDR2 are SGHVS and FQNEAQ. The CDR3 is made up of 13 amino acids. The CDR3 reads CASTQGGGYGYTF. The DNA of the CDR3 is TGTGCCAGCACCCAAGGTGGGGGCTATGGCTACACCTTC.

This clonotype was counted a few times. V usage is TRBV7-9 and J usage is TRBJ2-2; D is possibly TRBD2 (5 bases). The CDR3 covers 16 residues. CDR1 is SEHNR and CDR2 is FQNEAQ in the germline V gene (reference sequence). Trimming shortened V by 1 base and J by 1 base, and 10 bases separated the two germline ends. DNA of the CDR3: TGTGCCAGCAGCTTAGATCTAGCAATGAACACCGGGGAGCTGTTTTTT. This codes for CASSLDLAMNTGELFF. The whole variable domain, filled in from reference TRBV7-9 and TRBJ2-2, reads DTGVSQNPRHKITKRGQNVTFRCDPISEHNRLYWYRQTLGQGPEFLTYFQNEAQLEKSRLLSDRFSAERPKGSFSTLEIQRTEQGDSAMYLCASSLDLAMNTGELFFGEGSRLTVL.

This clonotype showed up many times. This chain links TRBV7-9 with TRBJ2-3, with 7 bases matching TRBD1. The CDR3 length is 15 residues. The ends lost 6 bases at V and 2 bases at J; junction bases unmatched: 8. The germline gives CDR1 SEHNR, CDR2 FQNEAQ (reference sequence). CDR3 nucleotides: TGTGCCAGCAGACCCCGACAGGGCCCCACAGATACGCAGTATTTT. Amino acids: CASRPRQGPTDTQYF.

V and J are TRBV4-1 and TRBJ2-5; 8 bases agree with TRBD1. CDR1 and CDR2 from the germline V gene are MGHRA and YSYEKL. The V segment lost 2 bases and the J segment 0 bases; nucleotides outside the gene matches: 8. The CDR3 is 17 residues long. DNA for the CDR3: TGCGCCAGCAGCCAAAACACAGGGGGGACCGACCAAGAGACCCAGTACTTC. Translating gives CASSQNTGGTDQETQYF.

This clonotype was found many times. This sequence joins TRBV2 and TRBJ1-4; TRBD1 aligns across 7 bases. The CDR3 covers 16 residues. Trimming removed 6 bases from V and 10 bases from J; junction bases left unmatched: 17. Germline values: CDR1 SNHLY, CDR2 FYNNEI. DNA of the CDR3: TGTGCCAGCAGGGTGACAGGGCAAGGGGGGCGTCGAAAACTGTTTTTT. It translates to CASRVTGQGGRRKLFF.

Turning to this clonotype: Possible read error: a much larger clone is one base away. This chain links TRBV7-4 with TRBJ2-5, with D tentatively TRBD2 (5 bases). The CDR3 covers 15 residues. Germline V lookup: CDR1 SGHVT, CDR2 SQSDAQ. Trimming took off 2 bases at V and 5 bases at J, with 15 bases between the two ends. The CDR3: CASSLLWERKETQYF. For the CDR3, the DNA is TGTGCCAGCAGCTTATTATGGGAGAGGAAGGAGACCCAGTACTTC. Variable domain in full (rest from reference TRBV7-4 and TRBJ2-5): GAGVSQSPRYKVAKRGRDVALRCDSISGHVTLYWYRQTLGQGSEVLTYSQSDAQRDKSGRPSGRFSAERPERSVSTLKIQRTEQGDSAVYLCASSLLWERKETQYFGPGTRLLVL.

In its sample, this clonotype was seen many times. The chain combines TRBV12-3 or TRBV12-4 with TRBJ2-1; 12 bases are a match to TRBD2. V was clipped by 2 bases and J by 9 bases; unmatched bases: 8. This CDR3 has 16 amino acids. The CDR3 reads CASSLYLAGGPSEQFF. CDR3 bases: TGTGCCAGCAGTTTATACCTAGCGGGGGGGCCCAGTGAGCAGTTCTTC.

The chain couples TRBV7-8 to TRBJ2-7; TRBD2 agrees at 12 bases. CDR1 SGHVS and CDR2 FQNEAQ come from the germline V gene. This CDR3 comprises 15 residues. The ends lost 3 bases at V and 5 bases at J; junction bases unmatched: 5. CDR3 protein: CASSFLTSGGDEQYF. The CDR3 coding sequence is TGTGCCAGCAGCTTTTTGACTAGCGGGGGCGACGAGCAGTACTTC.

This clonotype was seen ten or more times. The chain carries TRBV2 and TRBJ2-3; 11 bases are a match to TRBD2. The trim removed 7 bases at V and 1 base at J, leaving 4 bases unmatched. CDR3 length: 15 residues. Looked up from germline, CDR1 is SNHLY and CDR2 is FYNNEI. This CDR3 is CASNLAGGRTDTQYF. DNA for the CDR3: TGTGCCAGCAACCTAGCGGGGGGCCGCACAGATACGCAGTATTTT.

This clonotype showed up many times. The chain employs TRBV20-1 and TRBJ2-5; TRBD2 might be the D (5 bases). This CDR3 has 13 amino acids. V lost 3 bases to trimming and J lost 4 bases, with 12 bases between them. The V gene's germline CDR1 is DFQATT and CDR2 SNEGSKA (reference sequence). The CDR3 DNA sequence: TGCAGTGCTAGTCGGCCTAGCATAGAGACCCAGTACTTC. Amino acids: CSASRPSIETQYF.

This clonotype was detected a few times. The rearrangement uses TRBV6-1 and TRBJ2-1; TRBD2 agrees at 13 bases. Germline V gives CDR1 MNHNS, CDR2 SASEGT. The CDR3 is 19 residues long. V shed 6 bases, J shed 3 bases, and the junction held 14 bases outside the gene matches. DNA for the CDR3: TGTGCCAGCAGAACATCAATTGGGACTAGCGGGAAAAACTACAATGAGCAGTTCTTC. Translation: CASRTSIGTSGKNYNEQFF.

On this clonotype itself: It may be a read error: a sequence one base away is much more abundant. This sequence joins TRBV6-6 and TRBJ1-1; D not certain. CDR3 length equals 15 residues. The germline gives CDR1 MNHNY, CDR2 SVGAGI (reference sequence). Trimming cost V 0 bases and J 4 bases, with 12 bases left between them. The CDR3 protein is CASSYSGSIGTEAFF. CDR3 DNA: TGTGCCAGCAGTTACTCGGGGTCGATTGGCACTGAAGCTTTCTTT.

This clonotype turned up a few times. The rearrangement links TRBV6-5 to TRBJ2-1; D remains ambiguous. This CDR3 contains 16 residues. Trimming stripped 0 bases from V and 0 bases from J, with 9 bases between. The germline CDR1 and CDR2 sequences are MNHEY and SVGAGI. The CDR3 sequence is CASSYSRLASYNEQFF. The DNA for the CDR3 is TGTGCCAGCAGTTACTCGAGGCTGGCCTCCTACAATGAGCAGTTCTTC.

The V gene is TRBV5-1, the J gene TRBJ1-1, with 9 bases matching TRBD1. Germline V lookup: CDR1 SGHRS, CDR2 YFSETQ. With 0 bases clipped from V and 4 bases from J, the junction kept 10 bases outside the gene matches. This CDR3 contains 17 residues. This chain's CDR3 is CASSLDQLWDRVTEAFF. CDR3 sequence (DNA): TGCGCCAGCAGCTTGGATCAGTTGTGGGACAGGGTCACTGAAGCTTTCTTT. The whole variable domain, remainder taken from reference TRBV5-1 and TRBJ1-1, is KAGVTQTPRYLIKTRGQQVTLSCSPISGHRSVSWYQQTPGQGLQFLFEYFSETQRNKGNFPGRFSGRQFSNSRSEMNVSTLELGDSALYLCASSLDQLWDRVTEAFFGQGTRLTVV.

The sample holds many counts of this clonotype. J is TRBJ2-5 and V is TRBV11-2, with 10 positions matching TRBD2. The CDR3 covers 14 residues. Germline loops: CDR1 SGHAT, CDR2 FQNNGV. V shed 1 base, J shed 5 bases, and the junction held 1 base outside the gene matches. DNA for the CDR3: TGTGCCAGCAGCTTAGTTAGCGGGAGGGAGACCCAGTACTTC. Its protein product is CASSLVSGRETQYF.

The V call is TRBV12-3 or TRBV12-4, the J call TRBJ1-6; D is possibly TRBD1 (6 bases). Trimming took off 5 bases at V and 6 bases at J, with 11 bases between the two ends. The CDR3 is 14 amino acids. The CDR3 is CASSQTGRNSPLHF. DNA of the CDR3: TGTGCCAGCAGTCAGACAGGCCGTAATTCACCCCTCCACTTT.

This clonotype turned up a few times. This chain links TRBV2 with TRBJ1-2, with no clear D. The germline CDR1 and CDR2 sequences are SNHLY and FYNNEI. CDR3 length equals 12 residues. Trimming removed 4 bases at V and 2 bases at J, with 5 bases between. The CDR3 nucleotides read TGTGCCAGCAGTGGCGAGAACTATGGCTACACCTTC. This sequence encodes CASSGENYGYTF. Full variable domain (rest looked up from reference TRBV2 and TRBJ1-2): EPEVTQTPSHQVTQMGQEVILRCVPISNHLYFYWYRQILGQKVEFLVSFYNNEISEKSEIFDDQFSVERPDGSNFTLKIRSTKLEDSAMYFCASSGENYGYTFGSGTRLTVV.

This chain links TRBV7-9 with TRBJ2-2; TRBD2 might be the D (7 bases). The CDR3 runs to 16 residues. V dropped 2 bases and J dropped 5 bases, with 15 bases sitting between them. Germline V lookup: CDR1 SEHNR, CDR2 FQNEAQ (reference sequence). CDR3 protein: CASSLTAGARTGELFF. CDR3 nucleotide sequence: TGTGCCAGCAGCTTAACGGCGGGGGCGAGAACCGGGGAGCTGTTTTTT.

This clonotype was recorded a few times. The chain recombines TRBV2 with TRBJ1-2; TRBD1 agrees at 12 bases. There are 14 residues in the CDR3. Germline V gene sequence: CDR1 SNHLY, CDR2 FYNNEI. With V trimmed by 5 bases and J by 8 bases, 6 bases remained unmatched. The CDR3 spells CASSPGQGAGGYTF. CDR3 coding DNA: TGTGCCAGCAGTCCGGGACAGGGGGCCGGAGGCTACACCTTC.

DNA for the CDR3: TGTGCCAGCAGCCCAGTCCCGGGACAGCTTAGGCGCTCCTACGAGCAGTACTTC. Its translation is CASSPVPGQLRRSYEQYF. The rearrangement uses TRBV4-2 and TRBJ2-7, with 7 bases that match TRBD1. V trimming: 4 bases; J trimming: 0 bases; junction bases outside the gene matches: 15. Germline CDR1 and CDR2: LGHNA and YNFKEQ. This CDR3 is built from 18 residues.

This clonotype was seen many times. The chain has TRBV7-3 and TRBJ2-2, with 7 bases that match TRBD1. V lost 4 bases, J lost 0 bases, and 11 bases stayed unmatched. Germline V gives CDR1 SGHTA, CDR2 FQGTGA. The CDR3 is 18 amino acids. The CDR3 here is CASSSLLMTGTNTGELFF. The CDR3 region has the DNA TGTGCCAGCAGCTCATTACTAATGACAGGGACGAACACCGGGGAGCTGTTTTTT.

In its sample, this clonotype was seen many times. The chain couples TRBV6-5 to TRBJ2-7, with a weak D call TRBD2 (5 bases). The V gene lost 0 bases and the J gene lost 3 bases, with 9 bases spanning the gap. The CDR3 length is 14 residues. Per the germline V gene, CDR1 is MNHEY and CDR2 is SVGAGI. The CDR3 spells CASSYSGRNYEQYF. The CDR3, as DNA: TGTGCCAGCAGTTACTCGGGGAGAAACTACGAGCAGTACTTC.